The present entry profiles one T cell receptor beta chain with its context. TCRdb passed the 5' RACE reads through MiXCR, listing each CDR3 protein once. The sample shows about 140,000 distinct CDR3 sequences, more than 12% of them seen only once. This specimen comes from a study of T-cell memory formation after mild COVID-19. The trim removed 0 bases at V and 1 base at J, leaving 8 bases unmatched. The CDR3 contains 17 residues. The germline V gene encodes CDR1 SEHNR and CDR2 FQNEAQ (reference sequence). The chain couples TRBV7-9 to TRBJ1-1, with TRBD1 matching 7 bases. The sample consisted of PBMCs or a T cell subset sorted from them (not recorded which). The clonotype was recovered from an adult woman who had mild COVID-19 (a few samples of this study predate the infection). Cell type and time point are not known. The CDR3 loop is CASSLATTGRSNTEAFF. The CDR3, as DNA: TGTGCCAGCAGCTTAGCTACGACAGGGAGGTCGAACACTGAAGCTTTCTTT. The whole variable domain, filled in from reference TRBV7-9 and TRBJ1-1, reads DTGVSQNPRHKITKRGQNVTFRCDPISEHNRLYWYRQTLGQGPEFLTYFQNEAQLEKSRLLSDRFSAERPKGSFSTLEIQRTEQGDSAMYLCASSLATTGRSNTEAFFGQGTRLTVV.